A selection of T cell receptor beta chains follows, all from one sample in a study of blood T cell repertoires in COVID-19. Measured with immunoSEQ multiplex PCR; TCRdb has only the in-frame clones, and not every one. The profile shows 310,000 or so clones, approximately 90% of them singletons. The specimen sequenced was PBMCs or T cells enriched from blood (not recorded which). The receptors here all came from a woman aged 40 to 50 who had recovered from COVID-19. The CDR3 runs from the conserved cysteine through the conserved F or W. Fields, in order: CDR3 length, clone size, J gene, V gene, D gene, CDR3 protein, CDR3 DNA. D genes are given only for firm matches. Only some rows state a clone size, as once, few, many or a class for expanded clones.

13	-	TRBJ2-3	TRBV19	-	CASRREYTDTQYF	TGTGCCAGTCGAAGGGAGTACACAGATACGCAGTATTTT
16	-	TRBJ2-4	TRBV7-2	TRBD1	CASSSSPGTVKNIQYF	TGTGCCAGCAGTTCCAGCCCCGGGACAGTGAAAAACATTCAGTACTTC
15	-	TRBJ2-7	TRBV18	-	CASSPQLDMPFEQYF	TGTGCCAGCTCACCACAATTGGACATGCCCTTCGAGCAGTACTTC
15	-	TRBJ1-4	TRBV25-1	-	CASSEYDGTLEKLFF	TGTGCCAGCAGTGAATACGACGGGACACTCGAAAAACTGTTTTTT
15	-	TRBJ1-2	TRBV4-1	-	CASSQAPNTNYGYTF	TGCGCCAGCAGCCAAGCACCGAACACTAACTATGGCTACACCTTC
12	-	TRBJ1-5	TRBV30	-	CAWSAYNQPQHF	TGTGCCTGGAGTGCTTACAATCAGCCCCAGCATTTT
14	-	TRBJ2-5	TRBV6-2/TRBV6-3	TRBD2	CASSYLLAGETQYF	TGTGCCAGCAGTTATCTCTTAGCGGGAGAGACCCAGTACTTC
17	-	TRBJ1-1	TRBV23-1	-	CASSWHRGRGWNTEAFF	TGCGCCAGCAGTTGGCATAGGGGTCGAGGCTGGAACACTGAAGCTTTCTTT
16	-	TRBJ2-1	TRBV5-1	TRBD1	CASSSTGVSSYNEQFF	TGCGCCAGCTCTTCGACAGGGGTCAGCTCCTACAATGAGCAGTTCTTC
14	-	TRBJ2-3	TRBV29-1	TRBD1	CSVARQGSTDTQYF	TGCAGCGTTGCCCGACAGGGTAGCACAGATACGCAGTATTTT
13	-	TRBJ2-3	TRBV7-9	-	CASSHTYTDTQYF	TGTGCCAGTTCGCATACTTACACAGATACGCAGTATTTT
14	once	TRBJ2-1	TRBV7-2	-	CASSSQGGENEQFF	TGTGCCAGCAGCTCCCAGGGGGGAGAAAATGAGCAGTTCTTC
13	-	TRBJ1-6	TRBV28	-	CATRSSYNSPLHF	TGTGCCACCCGGAGCTCCTATAATTCACCCCTCCACTTT
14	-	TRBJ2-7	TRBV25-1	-	CASSDRGPIYEQYF	TGTGCCAGCAGTGACAGGGGTCCTATCTACGAGCAGTACTTC
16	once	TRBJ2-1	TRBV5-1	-	CASSLVVRGSYNEQFF	TGCGCCAGCAGCTTGGTGGTCAGGGGATCCTACAATGAGCAGTTCTTC
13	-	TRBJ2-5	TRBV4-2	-	CASSQDRVETQYF	TGTGCCAGCAGCCAAGACAGGGTAGAGACCCAGTACTTC
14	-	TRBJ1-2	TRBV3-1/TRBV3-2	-	CASSQGNLDYGYTF	TGTGCCAGCAGCCAAGGCAACTTGGACTATGGCTACACCTTC
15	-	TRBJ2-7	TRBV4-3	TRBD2	CASSPLAGGYHEQYF	TGCGCCAGCAGCCCCTTGGCGGGAGGGTACCACGAGCAGTACTTC
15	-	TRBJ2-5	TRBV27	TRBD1	CASSAGQGGWETQYF	TGTGCCAGCAGTGCTGGACAGGGGGGATGGGAGACCCAGTACTTC
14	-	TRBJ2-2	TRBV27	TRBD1	CASKQGLSSGELFF	TGTGCCAGCAAACAGGGGCTCTCTTCCGGGGAGCTGTTTTTT
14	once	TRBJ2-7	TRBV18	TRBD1	CASSPRTGTYEQYF	TGTGCCAGCTCACCAAGGACAGGAACCTACGAGCAGTACTTC
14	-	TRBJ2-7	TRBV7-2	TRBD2	CASSSLAGGYEQYF	TGTGCCAGCAGCTCACTAGCGGGAGGCTACGAGCAGTACTTC
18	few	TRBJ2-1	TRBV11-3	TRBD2	CASSLDRRASGRAYEQFF	TGTGCCAGCAGCTTAGATCGCCGGGCTAGCGGGAGGGCATATGAGCAGTTCTTC
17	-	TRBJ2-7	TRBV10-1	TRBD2	CASSESDWALAVPEQYF	TGCGCCAGCAGTGAGTCTGATTGGGCCCTAGCGGTACCCGAGCAGTACTTC
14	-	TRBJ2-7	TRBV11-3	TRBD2	CASSVSGSFDEQYF	TGTGCCAGCAGCGTTAGCGGGAGTTTCGACGAGCAGTACTTC
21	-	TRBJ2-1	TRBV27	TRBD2	CASSPWGLAGGPRRFYNEQFF	TGTGCCAGCAGTCCATGGGGACTAGCGGGAGGGCCACGTCGGTTCTACAATGAGCAGTTCTTC
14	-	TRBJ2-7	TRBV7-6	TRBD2	CASSLRASGYEQYF	TGTGCCAGCAGCTTAAGGGCTAGCGGCTACGAGCAGTACTTC
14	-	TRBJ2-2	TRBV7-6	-	CASSSIGDTGELFF	TGTGCCAGCAGCTCGATAGGGGATACCGGGGAGCTGTTTTTT
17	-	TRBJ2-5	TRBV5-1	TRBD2	CASSLGTSGGSQETQYF	TGCGCCAGCAGCTTAGGGACTAGCGGGGGGTCCCAAGAGACCCAGTACTTC
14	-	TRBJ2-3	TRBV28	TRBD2	CASRNSGSTDTQYF	TGTGCCAGCAGAAATAGCGGGAGTACAGATACGCAGTATTTT
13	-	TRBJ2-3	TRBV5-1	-	CASSLERADTQYF	TGCGCCAGCAGCCTTGAGCGGGCAGATACGCAGTATTTT
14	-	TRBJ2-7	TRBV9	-	CASSVDQGRDEQYF	TGTGCCAGCAGCGTAGACCAGGGTAGAGACGAGCAGTACTTC
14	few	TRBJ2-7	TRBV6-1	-	CASSDGAMPYEQYF	TGTGCCAGCAGTGATGGGGCGATGCCCTACGAGCAGTACTTC
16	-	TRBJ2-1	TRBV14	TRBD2	CASSPLASGRFNEQFF	TGTGCCAGCAGCCCCTTGGCTAGCGGGAGGTTCAATGAGCAGTTCTTC
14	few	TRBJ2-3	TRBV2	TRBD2	CASTGKVAGVAWYF	TGTGCCAGCACCGGAAAGGTGGCGGGAGTAGCTTGGTATTTT
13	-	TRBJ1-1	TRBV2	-	CASSVHLNTEAFF	TGTGCCAGCAGTGTACACCTGAACACTGAAGCTTTCTTT